These 8 T cell receptor beta chains originate from one sample sequenced in a study of T cell responses to AZD1222 COVID-19 vaccine (dated by TCRdb to about 2021). Libraries were constructed by the immunoSEQ multiplex PCR assay. Not all clones reach the TCRdb copy of this immuneACCESS table, which keeps in-frame sequences only. Checked studies attribute under half of the gap to unresolved V genes and leave the rest unexplained. The sample contains some 110,000 clones, 90% of them found a single time. Jointly, the top ten make up around 8% of the sample. The time point label for this specimen denotes: about 28 days (+/-7) after the second vaccine dose. The sequencing used peripheral blood, collected 28 days after the second AZD1222 dose. These receptor sequences come from an adult who received the AZD1222 COVID-19 vaccine.

The rearrangement links TRBV7-3 to TRBJ1-5, with D unclear. Germline values: CDR1 SGHTA, CDR2 FQGTGA. Trimming stripped 2 bases from V and 5 bases from J, with 10 bases between. The CDR3 is 14 residues long. CDR3 protein: CASSLPGRYQPQHF. The CDR3 nucleotides are TGTGCCAGCAGCTTACCGGGAAGGTATCAGCCCCAGCATTTT. The full variable domain, completed using reference TRBV7-3 and TRBJ1-5, is GAGVSQTPSNKVTEKGKYVELRCDPISGHTALYWYRQSLGQGPEFLIYFQGTGAADDSGLPNDRFFAVRPEGSVSTLKIQRTERGDSAVYLCASSLPGRYQPQHFGDGTRLSIL.

This chain's CDR3 is CASSFLTGTVNTEAFF. In DNA form, the CDR3 reads TGTGCCAGCAGCTTCCTTACCGGGACGGTGAACACTGAAGCTTTCTTT. The V call is TRBV7-2, the J call TRBJ1-1, with D possibly TRBD1 on 5 matching bases. Germline CDR1 SGHTA, CDR2 FQGNSA. The CDR3 runs 16 residues. Trimming shortened V by 3 bases and J by 0 bases, and 14 bases separated the two germline ends.

This clone was recorded once. The J gene is TRBJ1-2, the V gene TRBV3-1 (or the pseudogene TRBV3-2); TRBD1 might be the D (6 bases). V shed 1 base and J shed 0 bases, with 24 bases lying between them. The CDR3 loop spans 20 amino acids. Germline V lookup: CDR1 LGHDT, CDR2 YNNKEL (reference sequence). The CDR3 region is CASSQVQGRLREGANYGYTF. In nucleotides, the CDR3 is TGTGCCAGCAGCCAAGTACAGGGAAGGCTGAGGGAGGGGGCTAACTATGGCTACACCTTC.

This sequence joins TRBV7-2 and TRBJ2-5; perhaps D is TRBD1 or TRBD2 (5 bases each). The CDR3 has 15 amino acids. Trimming cost V 3 bases and J 0 bases, with 11 bases left between them. The germline V gene encodes CDR1 SGHTA and CDR2 FQGNSA. CDR3 DNA sequence: TGTGCCAGCAGCTTTGGGACCACGTACCAAGAGACCCAGTACTTC. Protein product: CASSFGTTYQETQYF.

The chain carries TRBV4-1 and TRBJ1-6; possible D gene TRBD1, 5 bases. This CDR3 is 13 amino acids long. From germline, CDR1 is MGHRA and CDR2 YSYEKL. V lost 3 bases to trimming and J lost 11 bases, with 11 bases between them. The CDR3 DNA sequence: TGCGCCAGCAGCCACGGGACCGGCACACCCCTCCACTTT. Amino acids: CASSHGTGTPLHF.

The chain employs TRBV5-6 and TRBJ2-5, with a weak D call TRBD1 (5 bases). CDR1 is SGHDT, CDR2 YYEEEE, per germline. Trimming stripped 0 bases from V and 2 bases from J, with 8 bases between. CDR3 length: 14 residues. CDR3 bases: TGTGCCAGCAGCTTGGTGAAGGGGCAAGAGACCCAGTACTTC. This translates into CASSLVKGQETQYF.

The rearrangement uses TRBV20-1 and TRBJ2-1; no reliable D call. V dropped 3 bases and J dropped 4 bases, with 7 bases sitting between them. The CDR3 is 12 residues long. From germline, CDR1 is DFQATT and CDR2 SNEGSKA (reference sequence). Here the CDR3 reads CSASRQYNEQFF. The CDR3 bases are TGCAGTGCTAGTAGGCAATACAATGAGCAGTTCTTC.

The V call is TRBV12-3 or TRBV12-4, the J call TRBJ1-5; D gene uncertain. The CDR3 runs to 13 residues. V gave up 3 bases and J gave up 4 bases, with 7 bases separating them. This CDR3 reads CASSFTPNQPQHF. CDR3 coding DNA: TGTGCCAGCAGTTTTACCCCTAATCAGCCCCAGCATTTT.